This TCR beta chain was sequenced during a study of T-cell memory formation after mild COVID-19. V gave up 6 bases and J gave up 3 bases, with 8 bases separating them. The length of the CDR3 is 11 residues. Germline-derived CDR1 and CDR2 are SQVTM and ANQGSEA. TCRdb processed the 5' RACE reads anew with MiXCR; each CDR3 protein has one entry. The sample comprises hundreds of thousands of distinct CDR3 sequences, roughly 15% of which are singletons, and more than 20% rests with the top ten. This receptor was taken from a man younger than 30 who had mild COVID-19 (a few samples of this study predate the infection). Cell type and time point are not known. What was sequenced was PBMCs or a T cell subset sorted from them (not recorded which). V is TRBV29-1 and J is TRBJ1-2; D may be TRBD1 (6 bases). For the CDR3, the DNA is TGCAGCGTAAACAGGGACTATGGCTACACCTTC. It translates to CSVNRDYGYTF.